The entry below describes one T cell receptor beta chain. Its matching antigen is unknown. Primers for the PCR totalled 60 Vbeta and 13 Jbeta. This table comes from immunoSEQ multiplex PCR, and its TCRdb copy is limited to in-frame clones, with some not included. The sample records about 150,000 clones, roughly 80% being singletons. This entry is derived from a study of cytomegalovirus exposure and HLA in healthy donors. General study points: Only CMV serostatus was available as immune exposure information. In vitro checks showed that a few CMV-associated chains really do target CMV antigens. When a later analysis compared HLA-associated TCR beta chains with equally common others, the HLA-associated chains turned out to be more clonally expanded and to have lower generation probabilities. Researchers reported from a later analysis that most CMV-associated TCR beta chains appeared HLA-restricted.

This TCR was recovered from a man in his late teens or twenties in good health and CMV-seronegative. The specimen was PBMCs.

In DNA form, the CDR3 reads TGTGCCAGCAGTGACCCGGGACAGGCACCCCACTATGGCTACACCTTC. Its translation is CASSDPGQAPHYGYTF. This chain connects TRBV6-1 to TRBJ1-2; 8 nucleotides align to TRBD1. J was trimmed by 3 bases and V by 3 bases; bases with no gene match: 9. Germline V lookup: CDR1 MNHNS, CDR2 SASEGT. The CDR3 length is 16 residues.